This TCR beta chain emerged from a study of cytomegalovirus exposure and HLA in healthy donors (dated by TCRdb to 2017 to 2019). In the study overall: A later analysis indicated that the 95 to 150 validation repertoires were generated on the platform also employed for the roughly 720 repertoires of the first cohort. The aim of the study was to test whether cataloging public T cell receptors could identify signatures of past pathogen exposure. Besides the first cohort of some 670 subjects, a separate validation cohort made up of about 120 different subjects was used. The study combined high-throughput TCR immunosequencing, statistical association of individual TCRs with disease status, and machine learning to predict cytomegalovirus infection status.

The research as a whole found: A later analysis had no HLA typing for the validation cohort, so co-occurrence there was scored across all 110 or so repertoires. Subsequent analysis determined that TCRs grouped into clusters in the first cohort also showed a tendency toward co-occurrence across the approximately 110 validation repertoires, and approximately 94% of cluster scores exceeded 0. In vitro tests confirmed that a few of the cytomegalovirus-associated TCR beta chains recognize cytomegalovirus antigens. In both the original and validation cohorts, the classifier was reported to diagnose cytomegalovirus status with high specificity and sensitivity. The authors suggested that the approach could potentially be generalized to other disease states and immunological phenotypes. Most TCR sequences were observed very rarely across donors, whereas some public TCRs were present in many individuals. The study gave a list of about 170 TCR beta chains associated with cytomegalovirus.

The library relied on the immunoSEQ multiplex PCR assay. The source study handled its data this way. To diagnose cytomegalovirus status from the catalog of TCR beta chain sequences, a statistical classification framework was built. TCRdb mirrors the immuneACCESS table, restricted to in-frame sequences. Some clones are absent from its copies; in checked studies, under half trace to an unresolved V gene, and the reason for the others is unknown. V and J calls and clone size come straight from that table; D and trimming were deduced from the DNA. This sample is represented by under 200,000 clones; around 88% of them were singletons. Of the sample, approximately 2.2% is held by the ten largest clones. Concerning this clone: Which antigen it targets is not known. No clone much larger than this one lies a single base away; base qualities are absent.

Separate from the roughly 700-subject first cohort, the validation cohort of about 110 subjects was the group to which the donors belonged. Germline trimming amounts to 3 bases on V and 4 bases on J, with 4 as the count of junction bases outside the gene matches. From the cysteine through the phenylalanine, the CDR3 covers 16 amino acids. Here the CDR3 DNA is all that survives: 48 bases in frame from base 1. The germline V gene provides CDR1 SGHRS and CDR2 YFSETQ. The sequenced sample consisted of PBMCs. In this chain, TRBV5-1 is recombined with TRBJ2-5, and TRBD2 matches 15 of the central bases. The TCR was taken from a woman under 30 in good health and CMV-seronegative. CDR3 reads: CASSSGTSGGSETQYF. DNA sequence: TGCGCCAGCAGCTCCGGGACTAGCGGGGGGTCAGAGACCCAGTACTTC. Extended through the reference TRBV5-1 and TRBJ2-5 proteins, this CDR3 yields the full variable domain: KAGVTQTPRYLIKTRGQQVTLSCSPISGHRSVSWYQQTPGQGLQFLFEYFSETQRNKGNFPGRFSGRQFSNSRSEMNVSTLELGDSALYLCASSSGTSGGSETQYFGPGTRLLVL.